This TCR beta chain was found in a study of post-analysis software for immune sequencing data. Study information: The disease courses spanned relapsing-remitting, secondary progressive and progressive-relapsing forms of multiple sclerosis.

Turning to this clonotype: Its specificity is not known.

Points from the study as a whole: Samples from a shared batch, those prepared together, strongly co-clustered by F measure. Patients carried 4 or 5 TRBV segments more frequently than controls did, and TRBV5-6, TRBV5-1 and TRBV20-1 were among them. Multiple sclerosis patients had significantly lower normalized Chao1 diversity than controls.

CDR3 length: 18 residues. Germline CDR1 LNHDA, CDR2 SQIVND (reference sequence). V was cut by 4 bases and J by 9 bases, with 28 bases left in between. Incorporated into the TCR beta cDNA libraries were unique molecular identifiers, which served to reduce PCR and sequencing biases. From the PCR reads, TCRdb called clonotypes with MiXCR, one entry per CDR3 protein. The sample contains approximately 150,000 distinct CDR3 sequences, about 30% of which appear only once. The sequence came from a girl aged 5-17 years with multiple sclerosis. The rearrangement links TRBV19 to TRBJ1-5; the D gene is possibly TRBD1 (6 bases). The sample taken for sequencing was blood. CDR3 sequence reads: CASSNLGLITGPGRPQHF. The CDR3 DNA reads as TGTGCCAGTAGTAACTTAGGGCTGATTACAGGGCCGGGGCGGCCCCAGCATTTT.